A selection of T cell receptor beta chains follows, all from one sample in a study of blood T cell repertoires in COVID-19. Clones were read by immunoSEQ multiplex PCR, and TCRdb kept only the in-frame ones, dropping some. The data hold about 480,000 clones, with roughly 90% observed a single time. Material for sequencing was PBMCs or T cells enriched from blood (not recorded which). The receptors derive from a woman aged 40 to 49 who had recovered from COVID-19. Each CDR3 is given with its conserved first and last residue. Fields, in order: V gene, clone size, J gene, D gene, CDR3 protein, CDR3 DNA. The D gene is left open where the match is weak. Expanded clones get a size class; other rows say once, few or many, or leave the size out.

V gene: TRBV27; clone size: NA; J gene: TRBJ2-7; D gene: TRBD2; CDR3 protein: CASSLWASGRAREEQYF; CDR3 DNA: TGTGCCAGCAGTTTATGGGCTAGCGGGAGGGCCAGGGAAGAGCAGTACTTC
V gene: TRBV3-1/TRBV3-2; clone size: NA; J gene: TRBJ2-1; D gene: TRBD2; CDR3 protein: CASSQDPGGLYNEQFF; CDR3 DNA: TGTGCCAGCAGCCAAGACCCGGGAGGACTATACAATGAGCAGTTCTTC
V gene: TRBV7-2; clone size: NA; J gene: TRBJ2-7; D gene: NA; CDR3 protein: CASSSLYSPEQYF; CDR3 DNA: TGTGCCAGCAGCTCCCTTTATTCCCCCGAGCAGTACTTC
V gene: TRBV11-2; clone size: NA; J gene: TRBJ1-4; D gene: NA; CDR3 protein: CASSLQGVNEKLFF; CDR3 DNA: TGTGCCAGCAGCCTACAGGGAGTTAATGAAAAACTGTTTTTT
V gene: TRBV12-3/TRBV12-4; clone size: NA; J gene: TRBJ2-7; D gene: NA; CDR3 protein: CASSSLSYEQYF; CDR3 DNA: TGTGCCAGCAGTTCCCTCTCCTACGAGCAGTACTTC
V gene: TRBV24-1; clone size: NA; J gene: TRBJ1-1; D gene: TRBD1; CDR3 protein: CATSDQTGDTEAFF; CDR3 DNA: TGTGCCACCAGTGATCAAACAGGGGACACTGAAGCTTTCTTT
V gene: TRBV5-1; clone size: NA; J gene: TRBJ1-1; D gene: NA; CDR3 protein: CASSVNVVAVGTEAFF; CDR3 DNA: TGCGCCAGCAGCGTTAACGTTGTGGCGGTGGGTACTGAAGCTTTCTTT
V gene: TRBV11-3; clone size: NA; J gene: TRBJ1-3; D gene: NA; CDR3 protein: CASSPGAVGSGNTIYF; CDR3 DNA: TGTGCCAGCAGCCCAGGGGCGGTCGGCTCTGGAAACACCATATATTTT
V gene: TRBV6-5; clone size: NA; J gene: TRBJ2-2; D gene: TRBD2; CDR3 protein: CASSTGTRVTGELFF; CDR3 DNA: TGTGCCAGCAGTACCGGGACTAGGGTTACCGGGGAGCTGTTTTTT
V gene: TRBV18; clone size: NA; J gene: TRBJ1-1; D gene: TRBD1; CDR3 protein: CASSTAGTGVNTEAFF; CDR3 DNA: TGTGCCAGCTCAACGGCCGGGACAGGGGTGAACACTGAAGCTTTCTTT
V gene: TRBV25-1; clone size: NA; J gene: TRBJ2-7; D gene: TRBD2; CDR3 protein: CASSSASGSYEQYF; CDR3 DNA: TGTGCCAGCAGTTCGGCTAGCGGCAGCTACGAGCAGTACTTC
V gene: TRBV11-2; clone size: many; J gene: TRBJ2-1; D gene: TRBD2; CDR3 protein: CASSLGHKLAGSSYNEQFF; CDR3 DNA: TGTGCCAGCAGCTTAGGCCATAAACTAGCGGGGAGCTCCTACAATGAGCAGTTCTTC
V gene: TRBV18; clone size: NA; J gene: TRBJ1-1; D gene: NA; CDR3 protein: CASSRSGDTEAFF; CDR3 DNA: TGTGCCAGCTCAAGATCCGGGGACACTGAAGCTTTCTTT
V gene: TRBV27; clone size: once; J gene: TRBJ2-7; D gene: TRBD1; CDR3 protein: CASSLRGRDRVYNEQYF; CDR3 DNA: TGTGCCAGCAGTTTAAGGGGGCGGGACAGGGTCTATAACGAGCAGTACTTC
V gene: TRBV4-3; clone size: once; J gene: TRBJ2-1; D gene: TRBD1; CDR3 protein: CASSQDGDRVNNEQFF; CDR3 DNA: TGCGCCAGCAGCCAAGACGGGGACAGGGTAAACAATGAGCAGTTCTTC
V gene: TRBV5-1; clone size: NA; J gene: TRBJ1-1; D gene: TRBD1; CDR3 protein: CASSAGQMNTEAFF; CDR3 DNA: TGCGCCAGCAGCGCGGGACAGATGAACACTGAAGCTTTCTTT
V gene: TRBV27; clone size: NA; J gene: TRBJ1-4; D gene: TRBD1; CDR3 protein: CASSLVGTGLEKLFF; CDR3 DNA: TGTGCCAGCAGTTTAGTCGGGACAGGGCTAGAAAAACTGTTTTTT
V gene: TRBV14; clone size: once; J gene: TRBJ2-3; D gene: NA; CDR3 protein: CASSYRQNTDTQYF; CDR3 DNA: TGTGCCAGCAGCTACCGACAGAACACAGATACGCAGTATTTT
V gene: TRBV11-2; clone size: NA; J gene: TRBJ2-5; D gene: TRBD2; CDR3 protein: CASSRRGRIQETQYF; CDR3 DNA: TGTGCCAGCAGCCGGCGGGGGAGGATACAAGAGACCCAGTACTTC
V gene: TRBV5-8; clone size: NA; J gene: TRBJ1-3; D gene: NA; CDR3 protein: CASSLMAGSLTGNTIYF; CDR3 DNA: TGTGCCAGCAGCTTGATGGCAGGTTCCTTGACGGGAAACACCATATATTTT
V gene: TRBV19; clone size: NA; J gene: TRBJ1-1; D gene: TRBD1; CDR3 protein: CASFRTGGTEAFF; CDR3 DNA: TGTGCCAGTTTTAGGACAGGGGGCACTGAAGCTTTCTTT
V gene: TRBV24-1; clone size: once; J gene: TRBJ1-1; D gene: TRBD1; CDR3 protein: CATQDRGLTEAFF; CDR3 DNA: TGTGCCACCCAGGACAGGGGCCTCACTGAAGCTTTCTTT
V gene: TRBV3-1/TRBV3-2; clone size: once; J gene: TRBJ2-3; D gene: TRBD1; CDR3 protein: CASSPRDRDNTQYF; CDR3 DNA: TGTGCCAGCAGCCCGAGGGACAGGGACAATACGCAGTATTTT
V gene: TRBV5-3; clone size: NA; J gene: TRBJ2-4; D gene: TRBD2; CDR3 protein: CARSPRLAGVESGKNIQYF; CDR3 DNA: TGTGCCAGAAGCCCTAGACTAGCGGGAGTGGAGTCGGGCAAAAACATTCAGTACTTC
V gene: TRBV30; clone size: NA; J gene: TRBJ2-7; D gene: NA; CDR3 protein: CAWTRGAGGSYEQYF; CDR3 DNA: TGTGCCTGGACTAGGGGGGCAGGGGGCTCCTACGAGCAGTACTTC
V gene: TRBV25-1; clone size: once; J gene: TRBJ1-2; D gene: NA; CDR3 protein: CASSDTAGGGPYGYTF; CDR3 DNA: TGTGCCAGCAGTGATACCGCCGGGGGGGGCCCCTATGGCTACACCTTC
V gene: TRBV6-5; clone size: NA; J gene: TRBJ1-5; D gene: TRBD1; CDR3 protein: CASSPGGSNQPQHF; CDR3 DNA: TGTGCCAGCAGCCCAGGGGGTAGCAATCAGCCCCAGCATTTT
V gene: TRBV2; clone size: NA; J gene: TRBJ1-1; D gene: TRBD1; CDR3 protein: CASQDRANTEAFF; CDR3 DNA: TGTGCCAGCCAGGACAGGGCGAACACTGAAGCTTTCTTT
V gene: TRBV7-2; clone size: NA; J gene: TRBJ2-2; D gene: NA; CDR3 protein: CASSVNRAGGELFF; CDR3 DNA: TGTGCCAGCAGCGTCAACAGGGCTGGAGGGGAGCTGTTTTTT
V gene: TRBV27; clone size: NA; J gene: TRBJ2-7; D gene: TRBD1; CDR3 protein: CASSRLWDRHYEQYF; CDR3 DNA: TGTGCCAGCAGTCGACTCTGGGACAGACACTACGAGCAGTACTTC
V gene: TRBV11-2; clone size: many; J gene: TRBJ1-1; D gene: NA; CDR3 protein: CASAGALSTEAFF; CDR3 DNA: TGTGCCAGCGCAGGGGCGCTCAGCACTGAAGCTTTCTTT
V gene: TRBV12-3/TRBV12-4; clone size: NA; J gene: TRBJ2-7; D gene: NA; CDR3 protein: CASSSLAEPRSF; CDR3 DNA: TGTGCCAGCAGTTCCTTAGCGGAGCCCCGTAGCTTC
V gene: TRBV5-1; clone size: NA; J gene: TRBJ1-5; D gene: NA; CDR3 protein: CASSPDPGGPQHF; CDR3 DNA: TGCGCCAGCAGCCCGGATCCGGGGGGGCCCCAGCATTTT
V gene: TRBV19; clone size: NA; J gene: TRBJ1-5; D gene: NA; CDR3 protein: CASSKEGRGQPQHF; CDR3 DNA: TGTGCCAGTAGTAAGGAGGGAAGGGGTCAGCCCCAGCATTTT
V gene: TRBV6-5; clone size: NA; J gene: TRBJ2-3; D gene: NA; CDR3 protein: CASRLVDTQYF; CDR3 DNA: TGTGCCAGCAGATTAGTAGATACGCAGTATTTT
V gene: TRBV7-2; clone size: NA; J gene: TRBJ1-1; D gene: NA; CDR3 protein: CASSLVRGSNTEAFF; CDR3 DNA: TGTGCCAGCAGCTTAGTTCGGGGGTCTAACACTGAAGCTTTCTTT
V gene: TRBV10-3; clone size: once; J gene: TRBJ2-1; D gene: TRBD2; CDR3 protein: CAISETSGRAYNEQFF; CDR3 DNA: TGTGCCATCAGTGAGACTAGCGGGAGGGCTTACAATGAGCAGTTCTTC
V gene: TRBV6-2/TRBV6-3; clone size: once; J gene: TRBJ2-5; D gene: NA; CDR3 protein: CASSYDWRERETQYF; CDR3 DNA: TGTGCCAGCAGTTACGACTGGCGGGAACGGGAGACCCAGTACTTC
V gene: TRBV13; clone size: NA; J gene: TRBJ1-2; D gene: TRBD1; CDR3 protein: CASSERDRGVSLAHYGYTF; CDR3 DNA: TGTGCCAGCAGCGAGCGGGACAGGGGAGTCTCTTTGGCTCACTATGGCTACACCTTC
V gene: TRBV7-2; clone size: NA; J gene: TRBJ2-7; D gene: TRBD2; CDR3 protein: CASSSKERERYEQYF; CDR3 DNA: TGTGCCAGCAGCTCCAAGGAGCGGGAGCGCTACGAGCAGTACTTC
V gene: TRBV2; clone size: NA; J gene: TRBJ1-1; D gene: NA; CDR3 protein: CASSEDTGNTEAFF; CDR3 DNA: TGTGCCAGCAGTGAAGACACAGGGAACACTGAAGCTTTCTTT
V gene: TRBV4-3; clone size: NA; J gene: TRBJ2-7; D gene: TRBD2; CDR3 protein: CASSQALAGGSYEQYF; CDR3 DNA: TGCGCCAGCAGCCAAGCGCTAGCGGGAGGCTCCTACGAGCAGTACTTC
V gene: TRBV11-2; clone size: NA; J gene: TRBJ2-7; D gene: NA; CDR3 protein: CASSLVLLDSAWEQYF; CDR3 DNA: TGTGCCAGCAGCTTAGTATTGTTGGACTCCGCTTGGGAGCAGTACTTC
V gene: TRBV6-2/TRBV6-3; clone size: NA; J gene: TRBJ2-2; D gene: TRBD2; CDR3 protein: CASSHRTSGSATNTGELFF; CDR3 DNA: TGTGCCAGCAGTCATAGGACTAGCGGGAGCGCTACGAACACCGGGGAGCTGTTTTTT
V gene: TRBV3-1/TRBV3-2; clone size: NA; J gene: TRBJ2-1; D gene: TRBD2; CDR3 protein: CASSLTSGSSYNEQFF; CDR3 DNA: TGTGCCAGCAGCCTAACTAGCGGGAGCTCCTACAATGAGCAGTTCTTC
V gene: TRBV4-1; clone size: NA; J gene: TRBJ2-6; D gene: TRBD1; CDR3 protein: CASSQATGGSSGANVLTF; CDR3 DNA: TGCGCCAGCAGCCAAGCTACAGGGGGGAGCTCTGGGGCCAACGTCCTGACTTTC
V gene: TRBV14; clone size: NA; J gene: TRBJ2-5; D gene: NA; CDR3 protein: CASSQGQLNGETQYF; CDR3 DNA: TGTGCCAGCAGCCAAGGTCAACTAAACGGGGAGACCCAGTACTTC
V gene: TRBV6-2/TRBV6-3; clone size: NA; J gene: TRBJ1-2; D gene: TRBD1; CDR3 protein: CASSLGQARGYTF; CDR3 DNA: TGTGCCAGCAGCCTCGGACAGGCTAGAGGCTACACCTTC
V gene: TRBV12-3/TRBV12-4; clone size: NA; J gene: TRBJ2-4; D gene: NA; CDR3 protein: CASSPGLNIQYF; CDR3 DNA: TGTGCCAGCAGCCCGGGACTTAACATTCAGTACTTC
V gene: TRBV14; clone size: NA; J gene: TRBJ2-1; D gene: TRBD2; CDR3 protein: CASSQMGGRGPHEQFF; CDR3 DNA: TGTGCCAGCAGCCAAATGGGCGGGAGGGGGCCGCATGAGCAGTTCTTC
V gene: TRBV9; clone size: NA; J gene: TRBJ2-3; D gene: TRBD2; CDR3 protein: CASSVGISGRRDTQYF; CDR3 DNA: TGTGCCAGCAGCGTAGGGATTAGCGGGAGGCGGGATACGCAGTATTTT
V gene: TRBV2; clone size: once; J gene: TRBJ2-2; D gene: NA; CDR3 protein: CASSDEGHGELFF; CDR3 DNA: TGTGCCAGCAGTGATGAGGGCCACGGGGAGCTGTTTTTT
V gene: TRBV15; clone size: NA; J gene: TRBJ1-1; D gene: NA; CDR3 protein: CATGTMRTNTEAFF; CDR3 DNA: TGTGCCACCGGAACAATGAGGACAAACACTGAAGCTTTCTTT
V gene: TRBV6-6; clone size: NA; J gene: TRBJ2-1; D gene: TRBD1; CDR3 protein: CASSYPGTDNEQFF; CDR3 DNA: TGTGCCAGCAGTTACCCCGGGACAGACAATGAGCAGTTCTTC
V gene: TRBV7-2; clone size: few; J gene: TRBJ1-3; D gene: NA; CDR3 protein: CASSFEVISGNTIYF; CDR3 DNA: TGTGCCAGCAGCTTCGAGGTGATCTCTGGAAACACCATATATTTT
V gene: TRBV9; clone size: once; J gene: TRBJ1-2; D gene: NA; CDR3 protein: CASSAYQVRYGYTF; CDR3 DNA: TGTGCCAGCAGCGCTTACCAGGTTAGGTATGGCTACACCTTC
V gene: TRBV13; clone size: once; J gene: TRBJ2-3; D gene: NA; CDR3 protein: CASSRDILADTQYF; CDR3 DNA: TGTGCCAGCAGCCGGGACATACTCGCAGATACGCAGTATTTT
V gene: TRBV24-1; clone size: NA; J gene: TRBJ2-4; D gene: NA; CDR3 protein: CATSDDPGAGTLAKNIQYF; CDR3 DNA: TGTGCCACCAGTGATGACCCTGGGGCAGGGACACTAGCCAAAAACATTCAGTACTTC
V gene: TRBV7-9; clone size: NA; J gene: TRBJ2-1; D gene: TRBD2; CDR3 protein: CASSPIAGAINEQFF; CDR3 DNA: TGTGCCAGCAGCCCCATAGCGGGAGCGATCAATGAGCAGTTCTTC
V gene: TRBV11-2; clone size: NA; J gene: TRBJ2-7; D gene: TRBD2; CDR3 protein: CASSSTGGRYEQYF; CDR3 DNA: TGTGCCAGCAGCTCCACGGGGGGTCGCTACGAGCAGTACTTC